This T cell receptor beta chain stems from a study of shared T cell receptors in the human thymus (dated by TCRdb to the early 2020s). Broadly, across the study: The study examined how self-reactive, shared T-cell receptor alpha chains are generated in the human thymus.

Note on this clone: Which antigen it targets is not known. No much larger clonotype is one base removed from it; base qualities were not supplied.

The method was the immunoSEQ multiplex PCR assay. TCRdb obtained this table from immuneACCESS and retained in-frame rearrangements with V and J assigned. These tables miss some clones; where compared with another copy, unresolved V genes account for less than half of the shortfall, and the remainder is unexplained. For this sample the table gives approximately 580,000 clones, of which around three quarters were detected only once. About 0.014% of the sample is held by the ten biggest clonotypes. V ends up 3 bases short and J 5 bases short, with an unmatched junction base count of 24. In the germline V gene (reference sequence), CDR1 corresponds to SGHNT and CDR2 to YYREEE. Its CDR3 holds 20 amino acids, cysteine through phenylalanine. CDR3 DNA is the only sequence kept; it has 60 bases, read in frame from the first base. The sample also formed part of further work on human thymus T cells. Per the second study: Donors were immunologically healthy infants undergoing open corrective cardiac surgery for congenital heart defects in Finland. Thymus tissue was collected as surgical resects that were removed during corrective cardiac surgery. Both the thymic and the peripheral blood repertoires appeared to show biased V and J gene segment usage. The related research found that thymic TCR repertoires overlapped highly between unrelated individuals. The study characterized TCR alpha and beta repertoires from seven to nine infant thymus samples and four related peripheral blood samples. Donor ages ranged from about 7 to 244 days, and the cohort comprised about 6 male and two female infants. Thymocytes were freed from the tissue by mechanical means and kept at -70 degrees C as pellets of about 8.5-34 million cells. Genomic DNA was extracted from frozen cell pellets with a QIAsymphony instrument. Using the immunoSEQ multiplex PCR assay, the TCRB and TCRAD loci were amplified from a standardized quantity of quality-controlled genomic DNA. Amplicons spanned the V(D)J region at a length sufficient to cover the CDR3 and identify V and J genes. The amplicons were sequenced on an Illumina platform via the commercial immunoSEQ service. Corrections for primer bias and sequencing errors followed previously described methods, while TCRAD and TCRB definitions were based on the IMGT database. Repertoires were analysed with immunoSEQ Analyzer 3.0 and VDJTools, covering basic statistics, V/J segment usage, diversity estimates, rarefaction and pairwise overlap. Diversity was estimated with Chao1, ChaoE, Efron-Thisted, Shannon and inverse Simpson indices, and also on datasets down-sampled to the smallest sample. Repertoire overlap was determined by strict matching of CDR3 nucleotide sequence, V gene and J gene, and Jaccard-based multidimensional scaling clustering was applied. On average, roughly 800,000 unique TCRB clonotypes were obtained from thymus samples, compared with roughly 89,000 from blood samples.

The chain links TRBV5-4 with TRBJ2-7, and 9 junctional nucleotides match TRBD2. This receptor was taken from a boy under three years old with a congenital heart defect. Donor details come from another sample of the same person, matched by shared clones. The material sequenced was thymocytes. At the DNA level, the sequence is TGTGCCAGCAGCTCTTTGGGGGGTTCTGGTAGCGGGAGCCTCGGTCACGAGCAGTACTTC. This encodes CASSSLGGSGSGSLGHEQYF.